This entry lists 30 T cell receptor beta chains sequenced from one sample in a study of T cell responses to AZD1222 COVID-19 vaccine. The method was immunoSEQ multiplex PCR; TCRdb's version includes in-frame clones alone and lacks a portion of them. Here the sample spans about 39,000 clones, 80% to 95% being singletons. This specimen consisted of peripheral blood, obtained 28 days after the second AZD1222 dose. These receptors all come from an adult who received the AZD1222 COVID-19 vaccine.

This chain links TRBV20-1 with TRBJ1-2, with D tentatively TRBD1 (6 bases). The CDR3 is 11 residues long. V lost 5 bases to trimming and J lost 10 bases, with 14 bases between them. Germline V gene sequence: CDR1 DFQATT, CDR2 SNEGSKA (reference sequence). CDR3: CSAPDSPNYTF. For the CDR3, the DNA is TGCAGTGCTCCGGACAGTCCGAACTACACCTTC.

The rearrangement links TRBV19 to TRBJ2-1, with a weak D call TRBD2 (6 bases). This CDR3 region has 15 residues. V was clipped by 6 bases and J by 5 bases, with 17 bases between them. The germline V gene encodes CDR1 LNHDA and CDR2 SQIVND (reference sequence). The DNA of the CDR3 is TGTGCCAGTAGCCCAATGGCGGGGAGCAACAATGAGCAGTTCTTC. The encoded protein is CASSPMAGSNNEQFF. The variable domain in full, with the rest retrieved from reference TRBV19 and TRBJ2-1, is DGGITQSPKYLFRKEGQNVTLSCEQNLNHDAMYWYRQDPGQGLRLIYYSQIVNDFQKGDIAEGYSVSREKKESFPLTVTSAQKNPTAFYLCASSPMAGSNNEQFFGPGTRLTVL.

This clone was detected once. V and J are TRBV6-2 or TRBV6-3 and TRBJ1-2; D not certain. This CDR3 region has 12 residues. Looked up from germline, CDR1 is MNHEY and CDR2 is SVGEGT. V shed 0 bases and J shed 6 bases, with 5 bases lying between them. The CDR3 DNA follows: TGTGCCAGCAGTTACTCGAGAAATGGCTACACCTTC. Protein: CASSYSRNGYTF.

J is TRBJ2-7 and V is TRBV11-2; 8 positions match TRBD2. The CDR3 totals 17 residues. V was clipped by 5 bases and J by 2 bases; unmatched bases: 14. Germline values: CDR1 SGHAT, CDR2 FQNNGV. The CDR3 spells CASSQRLAGIKAYEQYF. CDR3 bases: TGTGCCAGCAGCCAGAGATTAGCGGGGATCAAAGCCTACGAGCAGTACTTC.

This chain links TRBV19 with TRBJ2-6; 7 bases map to TRBD2. The junction had 5 bases not matched to a gene; V was cut back by 3 bases and J by 0 bases. The CDR3 covers 17 residues. Germline-derived CDR1 and CDR2 are LNHDA and SQIVND (reference sequence). The CDR3 nucleotides read TGTGCCAGTAGTATTGGTGGGAGGGGCTCTGGGGCCAACGTCCTGACTTTC. Protein product: CASSIGGRGSGANVLTF.

This clone was recorded only once. The J gene is TRBJ1-1, the V gene TRBV5-1; the D gene is possibly TRBD1 (5 bases). There are 14 residues in the CDR3. Germline CDR1 and CDR2: SGHRS and YFSETQ. Deletions cut 4 bases from V and 4 bases from J, with 14 bases between. The CDR3 DNA reads TGCGCCAGCAGCGGGGGTGGGGCGGGCACTGAAGCTTTCTTT. Translation gives CASSGGGAGTEAFF.

The chain links TRBV5-4 to TRBJ1-5, with 7 bases matching TRBD1. Germline CDR1 reads SGHNT; CDR2 reads YYREEE (reference sequence). The CDR3 has 14 amino acids. The V and J ends lost 4 bases and 6 bases, in that order; junction bases with no gene match: 7. For the CDR3, the DNA is TGTGCCAGCAGCGTCGACAGGGTCGGTCAGCCCCAGCATTTT. Its protein product is CASSVDRVGQPQHF.

The sample holds a few counts of this clone. V and J are TRBV4-1 and TRBJ2-5, with TRBD1 matching over 12 bases. The CDR3 is 18 amino acids. Germline V gene sequence: CDR1 MGHRA, CDR2 YSYEKL. Trimming took 0 bases from V and 7 from J; bases not matched to a gene: 12. The CDR3 bases are TGCGCCAGCAGCCAAGAAGCTCCTCCGGGACAGGGGGCTGTGACCCAGTACTTC. Its protein product is CASSQEAPPGQGAVTQYF.

The chain employs TRBV19 and TRBJ1-1; a possible D gene is TRBD1 (5 bases). Looked up from germline, CDR1 is LNHDA and CDR2 is SQIVND (reference sequence). The CDR3 runs 18 residues. Trimming removed 5 bases at V and 0 bases at J, with 22 bases between. The chain's CDR3 is CASSSNLRTNRMNTEAFF. CDR3 DNA sequence: TGTGCCAGTAGTTCAAACCTCCGGACAAACCGCATGAACACTGAAGCTTTCTTT.

The chain links TRBV6-5 to TRBJ1-2; 7 bases match TRBD1. The germline V gene encodes CDR1 MNHEY and CDR2 SVGAGI. The CDR3 is made up of 12 amino acids. Trimming cost V 10 bases and J 6 bases; bases outside gene matches: 8. The CDR3 loop is CATYRGLDGYTF. The CDR3 DNA is TGTGCCACATACAGGGGTTTGGATGGCTACACCTTC.

The V call is TRBV18, the J call TRBJ1-2; D is ambiguous. There are 14 residues in the CDR3. Per the germline V gene, CDR1 is KGHSH and CDR2 is LQKENI. V lost 5 bases to trimming and J lost 8 bases, with 18 bases between them. The CDR3 is CASSKTQTDGGYTF. CDR3 sequence (DNA): TGTGCCAGCTCAAAGACCCAAACCGACGGCGGCTACACCTTC.

CDR3 sequence reads: CASSSGTSGLDGELFF. As DNA, the CDR3 is TGCGCCAGCAGCTCCGGGACTAGCGGGTTGGACGGGGAGCTGTTTTTT. The chain uses TRBV5-1 and TRBJ2-2, with TRBD2 matching 12 bases. Per the germline V gene, CDR1 is SGHRS and CDR2 is YFSETQ. This CDR3 has 16 amino acids. The ends lost 3 bases at V and 7 bases at J; junction bases unmatched: 7.

The genes are TRBV18 and TRBJ1-5; D ambiguous. This CDR3 has 14 amino acids. Trimming removed 2 bases at V and 3 bases at J, with 8 bases between. Germline loops: CDR1 KGHSH, CDR2 LQKENI. The CDR3 region is CASSPGRNNQPQHF. In DNA form, the CDR3 reads TGTGCCAGCTCACCAGGCCGGAACAATCAGCCCCAGCATTTT.

This sequence joins TRBV3-1 (or the pseudogene TRBV3-2) and TRBJ1-2; D remains unclear. V lost 0 bases and J 5 bases, leaving 7 bases between the germline ends. CDR1 and CDR2 (germline): LGHDT, YNNKEL (reference sequence). This CDR3 region has 13 residues. The CDR3 region has the DNA TGTGCCAGCAGCCAAGAGGGAGTTTATGGCTACACCTTC. This sequence encodes CASSQEGVYGYTF.

Remarks on this clone: At one boundary the junction diverges from the germline segment, which might be a read error. This chain links TRBV7-9 with TRBJ2-7; D is unresolved. This CDR3 contains 14 residues. CDR1 and CDR2 (germline): SEHNR, FQNEAQ (reference sequence). CDR3 loop: CVSSDPGAIAEQYF. The CDR3 DNA follows: TGTGTCAGCAGCGATCCAGGCGCCATCGCCGAGCAGTACTTC.

This chain joins TRBV12-3 or TRBV12-4 and TRBJ1-6; TRBD1 might be the D (6 bases). V was shortened by 3 bases and J by 13 bases, with 10 bases between the two germline ends. The CDR3 covers 12 residues. CDR3 nucleotides: TGTGCCAGCAGTTTCGACAGGCGGCCCCTCCACTTT. Its translation is CASSFDRRPLHF.

The genes are TRBV5-1 and TRBJ2-1; 10 bases match TRBD2. The germline V gene encodes CDR1 SGHRS and CDR2 YFSETQ. V lost 4 bases, J lost 4 bases, and 14 bases stayed unmatched. CDR3 length equals 18 residues. The chain's CDR3 is CASSLTPLAGSRYNEQFF. CDR3 nucleotide sequence: TGCGCCAGCAGCCTGACGCCACTAGCGGGGTCTCGATACAATGAGCAGTTCTTC.

V and J are TRBV5-4 and TRBJ1-1; 7 positions match TRBD1. Trimming took 0 bases from V and 2 from J; bases not matched to a gene: 7. The CDR3 has 16 amino acids. The V gene's germline CDR1 is SGHNT and CDR2 YYREEE (reference sequence). Here the CDR3 reads CASSLGGGTGNTEAFF. The CDR3 DNA is TGTGCCAGCAGCTTGGGAGGGGGCACGGGTAACACTGAAGCTTTCTTT.

The chain uses TRBV5-4 and TRBJ1-2; D call uncertain. V was clipped by 3 bases and J by 3 bases, with 12 bases between them. Germline CDR1 and CDR2: SGHNT and YYREEE (reference sequence). This CDR3 region has 14 residues. The CDR3 sequence is CASSSQNEDYGYTF. CDR3 nucleotides: TGTGCCAGCAGCTCCCAAAATGAGGACTATGGCTACACCTTC. Looking up the rest from reference TRBV5-4 and TRBJ1-2 gives the full variable domain: ETGVTQSPTHLIKTRGQQVTLRCSSQSGHNTVSWYQQALGQGPQFIFQYYREEENGRGNFPPRFSGLQFPNYSSELNVNALELDDSALYLCASSSQNEDYGYTFGSGTRLTVV.

The genes are TRBV30 and TRBJ1-2; 8 bases map to TRBD1. The germline CDR1 and CDR2 sequences are GTSNPN and SVGIG (reference sequence). J gave up 8 bases and V 0 bases, and 8 bases lay outside the gene matches. The CDR3 runs to 14 residues. The CDR3 here is CAWSVGPGGGGYTF. CDR3 nucleotides: TGTGCCTGGAGTGTGGGCCCAGGGGGCGGAGGCTACACCTTC. Combining the CDR3 with reference TRBV30 and TRBJ1-2 gives the whole variable domain SQTIHQWPATLVQPVGSPLSLECTVEGTSNPNLYWYRQAAGRGLQLLFYSVGIGQISSEVPQNLSASRPQDRQFILSSKKLLLSDSGFYLCAWSVGPGGGGYTFGSGTRLTVV.

The J gene is TRBJ2-1, the V gene TRBV3-1 (or the pseudogene TRBV3-2), with a weak D call TRBD2 (6 bases). The CDR3 loop spans 15 amino acids. The germline V gene encodes CDR1 LGHDT and CDR2 YNNKEL (reference sequence). Between the trimmed V and J ends, which lost 1 base and 2 bases, there was a span of 9 bases. The CDR3 spells CASSQVRGTYNEQFF. The DNA for the CDR3 is TGTGCCAGCAGCCAAGTCCGGGGGACCTACAATGAGCAGTTCTTC.

The rearrangement joins TRBV18 to TRBJ2-2; D is ambiguous. CDR1 and CDR2 from the germline V gene are KGHSH and LQKENI. Trimming left V 1 base short and J 6 bases short, with 9 bases between. CDR3 length: 14 amino acids. The CDR3 is CASSPLLGAGELFF. CDR3 nucleotide sequence: TGTGCCAGCTCACCACTGCTTGGGGCCGGGGAGCTGTTTTTT.

The chain links TRBV5-4 to TRBJ2-2; tentatively, D is TRBD1 or TRBD2 (5 bases each). Germline V gene sequence: CDR1 SGHNT, CDR2 YYREEE (reference sequence). The CDR3 totals 16 residues. V lost 4 bases to trimming and J lost 6 bases, with 19 bases between them. CDR3: CASSPGVRDGAGELFF. The CDR3 bases are TGTGCCAGCAGCCCGGGCGTGAGGGACGGGGCCGGGGAGCTGTTTTTT.

The chain employs TRBV3-1 (or the pseudogene TRBV3-2) and TRBJ2-7; a possible D gene is TRBD2 (5 bases). The CDR3 sequence is 12 residues long. The V and J ends lost 4 bases and 3 bases respectively, with 7 bases between them. Germline values: CDR1 LGHDT, CDR2 YNNKEL (reference sequence). DNA of the CDR3: TGTGCCAGCAGCCCGGGGAGCTACGAGCAGTACTTC. It yields the protein CASSPGSYEQYF.

Only one count was recorded for this clone. The chain employs TRBV5-4 and TRBJ1-1; no clear D. The ends were cut back, 4 bases at V and 0 bases at J, with 10 bases in the middle. The CDR3 runs to 14 residues. CDR1 and CDR2 from the germline V gene are SGHNT and YYREEE (reference sequence). This chain's CDR3 is CASSKQILNTEAFF. In DNA, the CDR3 is TGTGCCAGCAGCAAGCAGATCCTGAACACTGAAGCTTTCTTT.

The genes are TRBV7-2 and TRBJ1-2, with TRBD1 matching over 9 bases. The CDR3 has 14 amino acids. Germline CDR1 is SGHTA and CDR2 is FQGNSA. The junction had 4 bases not matched to a gene; V was cut back by 2 bases and J by 6 bases. The CDR3 protein is CASSLMGQGDGYTF. The CDR3 DNA reads as TGTGCCAGCAGCTTAATGGGACAGGGAGATGGCTACACCTTC.

The chain uses TRBV19 and TRBJ1-2, with D hard to call. Germline V lookup: CDR1 LNHDA, CDR2 SQIVND (reference sequence). The CDR3 contains 12 residues. The V gene lost 5 bases and the J gene lost 3 bases, with 7 bases spanning the gap. In DNA form, the CDR3 reads TGTGCCAGTAGTGCTCGACACTATGGCTACACCTTC. It translates to CASSARHYGYTF.

This chain links TRBV5-1 with TRBJ2-7; a weak D match, TRBD2 (7 bases). This CDR3 is built from 14 residues. CDR1 and CDR2 (germline): SGHRS, YFSETQ. V dropped 5 bases and J dropped 5 bases, with 17 bases sitting between them. CDR3 in amino acids: CASRRGGRSDEQYF. CDR3 sequence (DNA): TGCGCCAGCAGAAGGGGGGGACGGTCCGACGAGCAGTACTTC.

This chain joins TRBV27 and TRBJ2-3, with TRBD2 matching over 10 bases. There are 19 residues in the CDR3. CDR1 is MNHEY and CDR2 is SMNVEV in the germline V gene (reference sequence). J gave up 0 bases and V 0 bases, and 9 bases lay outside the gene matches. CDR3 nucleotides: TGTGCCAGCAGTTTATCCCTCCCCAGCGGGGGGGCTAGCACAGATACGCAGTATTTT. It specifies CASSLSLPSGGASTDTQYF.

For this clone: Other DNA sequences from this sample encode an identical CDR3 as well. The J gene is TRBJ2-3, the V gene TRBV4-1; weak D call: TRBD2 (5 bases). Germline V gives CDR1 MGHRA, CDR2 YSYEKL. The CDR3 spans 14 residues. Trimming stripped 1 base from V and 3 bases from J, with 8 bases between. CDR3 loop: CASSQAEGTDTQYF. In DNA, the CDR3 is TGCGCCAGCAGCCAAGCTGAGGGTACAGATACGCAGTATTTT.